Each of the 17 T cell receptor beta chains below was sequenced from the same sample in a study of T-cell reconstitution after alpha-beta-depleted transplantation in children listed by TCRdb under 2016. Receptor libraries were prepared by PCR. TCRdb names Illumina HiSeq 2500 as the instrument used. Molecular barcoding was employed in the preparation of TCR libraries, with unique molecular identifiers being used to normalize TCRbeta repertoire quantification. Starting from the raw public reads, TCRdb applied fastp trimming at Q25, assembled clones with MiXCR and retained in-frame beta chains. Each record represents a unique CDR3 protein, reported with the most common genes and DNA among its rows. The table for this sample lists about 72,000 distinct CDR3 sequences; around 6.6% of them were counted only once. Approximately 2.3% of the sample rests with the top ten. This specimen was PBMCs from the stem cell graft donor, taken from the stem cell graft. These receptors were taken from a human donor who donated a stem cell graft to a child with acute lymphoblastic leukemia.

The rearrangement uses TRBV19 and TRBJ2-1; possibly TRBD1 or TRBD2 for D (5 bases each). The CDR3 extends over 14 amino acids. Trimming stripped 2 bases from V and 3 bases from J, with 8 bases between. CDR1 is LNHDA and CDR2 is SQIVND in the germline V gene (reference sequence). The CDR3 nucleotides are TGTGCCAGTAGTATAACGGGGCGCTACAATGAGCAGTTCTTC. This translates into CASSITGRYNEQFF.

This clonotype has a count of ten or more. The chain has TRBV7-2 and TRBJ2-1; D possibly corresponds to TRBD1 (6 bases). This CDR3 has 15 residues. V lost 1 base and J lost 6, with 13 bases in between. Germline CDR1 SGHTA, CDR2 FQGNSA. The CDR3 sequence is CASSLEGTTLNEQFF. DNA for the CDR3: TGTGCCAGCAGCTTAGAAGGGACAACCCTCAATGAGCAGTTCTTC.

This clonotype was observed at least ten times. The V call is TRBV3-1, the J call TRBJ1-2, with D unclear. The germline V and J ends were trimmed by 6 bases and 2 bases, with 10 bases remaining between them. CDR1 and CDR2 from the germline V gene are LGHDT and YNNKEL (reference sequence). The CDR3 spans 13 residues. CDR3 bases: TGTGCCAGCAGTGACACTGGGAACTATGGCTACACCTTC. Its translation: CASSDTGNYGYTF.

V usage is TRBV25-1 and J usage is TRBJ1-2, with D unresolved. The CDR3 runs to 13 residues. Deletions cut 6 bases from V and 5 bases from J, with 13 bases between. CDR1 MGHDK and CDR2 SYGVNS come from the germline V gene. CDR3 loop: CASRVDAEYGYTF. In nucleotides, the CDR3 is TGTGCCAGCAGAGTAGACGCTGAATATGGCTACACCTTC.

The V and J genes are TRBV5-1 and TRBJ1-4; D remains ambiguous. There are 14 residues in the CDR3. Germline V gene sequence: CDR1 SGHRS, CDR2 YFSETQ. Trimming shortened V by 4 bases and J by 3 bases, and 10 bases separated the two germline ends. The CDR3 sequence is CASSRDTSNEKLFF. The CDR3 DNA reads as TGCGCCAGCAGCCGAGACACCTCTAATGAAAAACTGTTTTTT.

This clonotype was seen ten or more times. The J gene is TRBJ2-3, the V gene TRBV7-8; unclear D gene. Germline V gives CDR1 SGHVS, CDR2 FQNEAQ. This CDR3 is built from 13 residues. V was shortened by 0 bases and J by 4 bases, with 5 bases between the two germline ends. CDR3 sequence (DNA): TGTGCCAGCAGCTTAGCGGGTGCAGATACGCAGTATTTT. Protein sequence: CASSLAGADTQYF.

This sequence joins TRBV27 and TRBJ1-2; weak D call: TRBD1 (5 bases). V dropped 2 bases and J dropped 8 bases, with 18 bases sitting between them. Germline values: CDR1 MNHEY, CDR2 SMNVEV (reference sequence). This CDR3 has 15 amino acids. DNA for the CDR3: TGTGCCAGCAGTTTAGGAATGGCAGGGACGGGAGGCTACACCTTC. Residues: CASSLGMAGTGGYTF.

This clonotype was counted many times. The V call is TRBV9, the J call TRBJ2-3, with unresolved D. This CDR3 region has 15 residues. From germline, CDR1 is SGDLS and CDR2 YYNGEE. Trimming stripped 0 bases from V and 0 bases from J, with 8 bases between. The CDR3 DNA follows: TGTGCCAGCAGCGTAGCTCATCGGAGCACAGATACGCAGTATTTT. Residues: CASSVAHRSTDTQYF.

This clonotype was counted at least ten times. V is TRBV4-2 and J is TRBJ2-1, with 12 nucleotides matching TRBD2. CDR1 and CDR2 from the germline V gene are LGHNA and YNFKEQ. V shed 5 bases and J 10 bases; nucleotides not matched to a gene: 12. The CDR3 length is 16 residues. This CDR3 reads CASSDPSGGALSEQFF. CDR3 DNA sequence: TGTGCCAGCAGCGACCCTAGCGGGGGGGCCTTGAGCGAGCAGTTCTTC.

This clonotype appeared many times. This chain joins TRBV12-3 or TRBV12-4 and TRBJ1-1; 10 nucleotides line up with TRBD1. Trimming cost V 7 bases and J 5 bases; bases outside gene matches: 7. This CDR3 has 14 amino acids. CDR3 DNA sequence: TGTGCCAGCATCCGGGACAGGGGAATAACTGAAGCTTTCTTT. The encoded protein is CASIRDRGITEAFF.

In this sample, this clonotype turned up many times. The CDR3 DNA sequence: TGTGCCACCCATGGGGGGACACACTACGAGCAGTACTTC. It translates to CATHGGTHYEQYF. This rearrangement joins TRBV6-2 or TRBV6-3 to TRBJ2-7, with D tentatively TRBD1 or TRBD2 (6 bases each). In germline, CDR1 is MNHEY, CDR2 SVGEGT. V lost 10 bases, J lost 3 bases, and 16 bases lay in between. CDR3 length: 13 amino acids.

This clonotype was recorded at least ten times. This sequence joins TRBV11-2 and TRBJ1-6, with TRBD1 identical over 7 bases. The CDR3 is 15 residues long. Germline V gene lookup returns CDR1 SGHAT and CDR2 FQNNGV. V lost 5 bases to trimming and J lost 7 bases; unmatched junction nucleotides: 8. The CDR3: CASSPSGQANSPLHF. As DNA, the CDR3 is TGTGCCAGCAGCCCCTCCGGACAGGCAAATTCACCCCTCCACTTT.

This clonotype has only a few counts. The chain recombines TRBV2 with TRBJ2-3; D is perhaps TRBD2 (6 bases). Between the trimmed V and J ends, which lost 8 bases and 6 bases, there was a span of 21 bases. The germline CDR1 and CDR2 sequences are SNHLY and FYNNEI. This CDR3 spans 15 amino acids. As DNA, the CDR3 is TGTGCCAGCGTCCGGGGCGGGGACTTGGCTGATACGCAGTATTTT. Translating it yields CASVRGGDLADTQYF.

This clonotype was seen at least ten times. The rearrangement joins TRBV6-1 to TRBJ1-5, with TRBD1 matching over 7 bases. Germline loops: CDR1 MNHNS, CDR2 SASEGT. The ends lost 4 bases at V and 4 bases at J; junction bases unmatched: 1. This CDR3 region has 13 residues. As DNA, the CDR3 is TGTGCCAGCAGTGCGGACAGGAATCAGCCCCAGCATTTT. Its translation: CASSADRNQPQHF.

This clonotype was counted ten times or more. V is TRBV20-1 and J is TRBJ2-7; D call uncertain. Trimming cost V 7 bases and J 0 bases, with 13 bases left between them. The CDR3 has 13 amino acids. The V gene's germline CDR1 is DFQATT and CDR2 SNEGSKA (reference sequence). The CDR3 nucleotides read TGCAGTGTTCCAGGTCAAGCCTCCTACGAGCAGTACTTC. Amino acid sequence: CSVPGQASYEQYF.

The sample holds many counts of this clonotype. CDR3 residues: CASSVPGAGTGELFF. The DNA for the CDR3 is TGTGCCAGCAGCGTCCCAGGGGCGGGCACCGGGGAGCTGTTTTTT. The chain links TRBV9 to TRBJ2-2, with D possibly matching TRBD1 (6 bases). Germline V CDR1 and CDR2: SGDLS, YYNGEE. There are 15 residues in the CDR3. V was shortened by 2 bases and J by 4 bases, with 12 bases between the two germline ends.

V usage is TRBV29-1 and J usage is TRBJ2-3, with unresolved D. The CDR3 covers 13 residues. Germline CDR1 reads SQVTM; CDR2 reads ANQGSEA. V gave up 4 bases and J gave up 4 bases, with 12 bases separating them. The CDR3 region is CSVVSLDADTQYF. In DNA form, the CDR3 reads TGCAGCGTTGTATCCCTTGACGCAGATACGCAGTATTTT.